This TCR beta chain was observed in a study of blood T cell repertoires in COVID-19. Overall study: The United States, Italy and Spain supplied acute and convalescent COVID-19 samples.

Using immunoSEQ multiplex PCR, the repertoire was profiled, and TCRdb retains in-frame clones only, with some absent. Of about 330,000 clones in the sample, roughly 90% are singletons; the top ten hold under 7.5%. V was clipped by 0 bases and J by 2 bases; unmatched bases: 5. Germline values: CDR1 SGHTA, CDR2 FQGNSA. CDR3 length equals 16 residues. This clonotype was obtained from a man aged 18 to 30 who had recovered from COVID-19. V and J are TRBV7-2 and TRBJ1-2; 8 nucleotides agree with TRBD1. Sequenced material: peripheral blood. The DNA for the CDR3 is TGTGCCAGCAGCTTAGCAGGGGACAGGAAGAACTATGGCTACACCTTC. Its protein is CASSLAGDRKNYGYTF.